This T cell receptor (beta chain) was recovered during a study of beta chain features in type 1 diabetes. At the level of the study: Cell yields, age and gender were similar between patients and healthy donors.

With regard to this clone: The antigen is not known.

The CDR3 is made up of 15 amino acids. Deletions cut 0 bases from V and 4 bases from J, with 9 bases between. Per germline, CDR1 LNHNV and CDR2 YYDKDF (reference sequence). The sequenced template was cDNA made from the entire isolated RNA. Using immunoSEQ multiplex PCR, the repertoire was profiled, and TCRdb retains in-frame clones only, with some absent. The table shows hundreds of thousands of clones, with roughly 11% occurring only once. General study findings and limits: Patients and controls would be equally affected if PCR favored shorter templates. Unsettled here was the matter of whether HLA type influences TCRB rearrangement. Moderately but significantly shorter TCRB CDR3s were found in Type 1 diabetes patients in all four CD4+ subsets.

Material: naive CD4+ T cells from blood. This sequence originates from a woman aged 25 to 39 in good health. The chain uses TRBV15 and TRBJ2-2; perhaps TRBD1 as D (6 bases). CDR3 nucleotide sequence: TGTGCCACCAGCAGAGATACAGGGTCCACCGGGGAGCTGTTTTTT. Translating gives CATSRDTGSTGELFF.